The 19 T cell receptor beta chains presented below share a single source sample, sequenced in a study of CD8+ T cells in alopecia areata. cDNA reverse transcribed from extracted RNA served as the sequencing template. Profiled with immunoSEQ multiplex PCR; TCRdb holds only in-frame clones, not every one. The data hold approximately 200,000 clones, with 40% to 55% observed a single time. Treatment specified: oral pan-JAK inhibitor, 5-10 mg twice daily. This sample comprised CD4+ T cells sorted from blood, obtained at roughly week 36, from a patient treated with tofacitinib. These receptors came from a human donor with alopecia areata.

The genes are TRBV11-3 and TRBJ2-2; 9 nucleotides line up with TRBD2. The V segment lost 4 bases and the J segment 0 bases; nucleotides outside the gene matches: 3. The CDR3 totals 16 residues. CDR1 and CDR2 from the germline V gene are SGHNT and YENEEA. This CDR3 is CASSSRLAANTGELFF. Here the CDR3 DNA reads TGTGCCAGCAGCTCCAGACTAGCGGCGAACACCGGGGAGCTGTTTTTT.

V usage is TRBV7-2 and J usage is TRBJ1-1, with D uncertain. V was trimmed by 3 bases and J by 0 bases, leaving 8 bases between them. The CDR3 covers 14 residues. Germline V gives CDR1 SGHTA, CDR2 FQGNSA. The CDR3, as DNA: TGTGCCAGCAGCTTTACAGACATGAACACTGAAGCTTTCTTT. Its protein is CASSFTDMNTEAFF.

The J gene is TRBJ1-5, the V gene TRBV7-2; possible D gene TRBD1, 5 bases. Trimming took off 5 bases at V and 4 bases at J, with 18 bases between the two ends. The CDR3 is 16 amino acids. The germline gives CDR1 SGHTA, CDR2 FQGNSA. The CDR3 loop reads CASSRPAQDLNQPQHF. The DNA for the CDR3 is TGTGCCAGCAGCAGGCCGGCACAGGACCTAAATCAGCCCCAGCATTTT.

This sequence joins TRBV9 and TRBJ2-2; D is unresolved. The V gene lost 4 bases and the J gene lost 6 bases, with 13 bases spanning the gap. In germline, CDR1 is SGDLS, CDR2 YYNGEE. The length of the CDR3 is 14 residues. The CDR3 protein is CASSTTPPAGELFF. CDR3 nucleotide sequence: TGTGCCAGCAGCACCACCCCCCCCGCCGGGGAGCTGTTTTTT.

The CDR3 reads CASRRRGLAGLGLNNEQFF. Here the CDR3 DNA reads TGCGCCAGCAGAAGGCGGGGACTAGCGGGACTAGGTCTTAACAATGAGCAGTTCTTC. The chain recombines TRBV5-1 with TRBJ2-1, with 13 bases lining up with TRBD2. V gave up 5 bases and J gave up 5 bases; unmatched junction bases: 16. The CDR3 contains 19 residues. The germline V gene has CDR1 SGHRS and CDR2 YFSETQ.

This chain joins TRBV14 and TRBJ2-1, with a possible D match to TRBD2 (5 bases). Germline V CDR1 and CDR2: SGHDN, FVKESK. The CDR3 spans 17 residues. The V end was cut by 1 base, the J end by 4 bases, with 17 bases between. CDR3 coding DNA: TGTGCCAGCAGCCAAGGTAGAGGGAGAAGTGTATACAATGAGCAGTTCTTC. Translated: CASSQGRGRSVYNEQFF.

This chain connects TRBV4-1 to TRBJ2-3; D not certain. The CDR3 runs to 15 residues. Trimming removed 0 bases at V and 6 bases at J, with 13 bases between. Germline CDR1 is MGHRA and CDR2 is YSYEKL. This CDR3 is CASSQDYVQRDTQYF. As DNA, the CDR3 is TGCGCCAGCAGCCAAGATTACGTTCAGAGGGATACGCAGTATTTT.

The sample holds many counts of this clone. The chain uses TRBV27 and TRBJ2-2; TRBD1 is a possible D gene (5 bases). The V and J ends lost 3 bases and 6 bases respectively, with 5 bases between them. Germline values: CDR1 MNHEY, CDR2 SMNVEV (reference sequence). This CDR3 has 12 residues. The CDR3 here is CASSLTAGELFF. The CDR3 DNA reads TGTGCCAGCAGTTTGACAGCCGGGGAGCTGTTTTTT.

V and J are TRBV29-1 and TRBJ2-1; TRBD2 matches at 11 bases. With V trimmed by 7 bases and J by 6 bases, 8 bases remained unmatched. This CDR3 is built from 14 residues. The V gene's germline CDR1 is SQVTM and CDR2 ANQGSEA. The CDR3 reads CSASHLAGGNEQFF. The CDR3 nucleotides read TGCAGCGCAAGCCATCTAGCGGGGGGCAATGAGCAGTTCTTC.

The table lists this clone with many counts. The rearrangement joins TRBV4-1 to TRBJ1-5; possible D gene TRBD1, 5 bases. Germline assignment: CDR1 MGHRA and CDR2 YSYEKL. CDR3 length equals 15 residues. V was pared by 3 bases and J by 5 bases, with 14 bases between. The CDR3 DNA reads as TGCGCCAGCAGCCAGGAGGACACTGAGTATCAGCCCCAGCATTTT. Its protein product is CASSQEDTEYQPQHF.

This clone was seen more than once but under ten times. The chain has TRBV6-1 and TRBJ2-2, with 12 bases fitting TRBD2. The CDR3 totals 15 residues. Germline V gene lookup returns CDR1 MNHNS and CDR2 SASEGT. V trimming: 8 bases; J trimming: 4 bases; junction bases outside the gene matches: 5. The CDR3 reads CASLPSGRATGELFF. The CDR3 bases are TGTGCCAGCCTCCCTAGCGGGAGGGCCACCGGGGAGCTGTTTTTT.

The chain uses TRBV30 and TRBJ1-5; D is uncertain. Trimming shortened V by 1 base and J by 3 bases, and 13 bases separated the two germline ends. The CDR3 has 15 amino acids. The germline V gene has CDR1 GTSNPN and CDR2 SVGIG (reference sequence). CDR3 DNA sequence: TGTGCCTGGAGTGGGCCCGGACGTAACAATCAGCCCCAGCATTTT. Its protein product is CAWSGPGRNNQPQHF.

Only a few counts were recorded for this clone. The chain couples TRBV14 to TRBJ2-5, with D uncertain. The CDR3 extends over 12 amino acids. V was clipped by 1 base and J by 5 bases, with 5 bases between them. Germline CDR1 SGHDN, CDR2 FVKESK. CDR3 in amino acids: CASSQVDETQYF. The DNA of the CDR3 is TGTGCCAGCAGCCAAGTGGATGAGACCCAGTACTTC.

This sequence joins TRBV5-1 and TRBJ2-1, with D unresolved. Trimming pared 2 bases from V and 4 bases from J, leaving 10 bases between. The CDR3 consists of 14 residues. Germline assignment: CDR1 SGHRS and CDR2 YFSETQ. The chain's CDR3 is CASSFGDRYNEQFF. The CDR3 DNA follows: TGCGCCAGCAGCTTTGGAGACCGGTACAATGAGCAGTTCTTC.

The rearrangement uses TRBV4-1 and TRBJ2-1; either TRBD1 or TRBD2 may supply D (7 bases each). V was shortened by 2 bases and J by 14 bases, with 19 bases between the two germline ends. The CDR3 extends over 14 amino acids. Germline assignment: CDR1 MGHRA and CDR2 YSYEKL. CDR3 DNA: TGCGCCAGCAGCCAACAGGGGGGGGAGTTGGGTAAGTTCTTC. Translation: CASSQQGGELGKFF.

The J gene is TRBJ2-3, the V gene TRBV7-2; 8 positions match TRBD2. This CDR3 contains 15 residues. Germline lookup yields CDR1 SGHTA and CDR2 FQGNSA. V shed 8 bases, J shed 5 bases, and the junction held 12 bases outside the gene matches. The DNA for the CDR3 is TGTGCCAGCTCCAAGCAAGGTACTAGCGGAGATACGCAGTATTTT. Protein: CASSKQGTSGDTQYF.

A few counts support this clone. V is TRBV4-1 and J is TRBJ1-1; 7 nucleotides match TRBD1. Germline V gene sequence: CDR1 MGHRA, CDR2 YSYEKL. Losses at the gene ends were 3 bases for V and 5 bases for J; bases not matched to a gene: 12. The CDR3 is 16 residues long. CDR3 residues: CASSHPPDRVYTEAFF. Here the CDR3 DNA reads TGCGCCAGCAGCCATCCTCCTGACAGGGTCTATACTGAAGCTTTCTTT.

The rearrangement joins TRBV7-3 to TRBJ2-3; 10 bases are shared with TRBD1. The germline gives CDR1 SGHTA, CDR2 FQGTGA. CDR3 length equals 14 residues. Germline trimming cut 5 bases from V and 8 bases from J; bases unmatched to any gene: 7. The CDR3 is CASSRDRGEGTQYF. The CDR3 coding sequence is TGTGCCAGCAGCCGGGACAGGGGAGAGGGTACGCAGTATTTT.

The table lists this clone with a few counts. The chain recombines TRBV7-9 with TRBJ2-5, with 8 bases that match TRBD2. CDR1 SEHNR and CDR2 FQNEAQ come from the germline V gene (reference sequence). This CDR3 has 17 amino acids. The V segment lost 5 bases and the J segment 2 bases; nucleotides outside the gene matches: 13. The CDR3 DNA reads as TGTGCCAGCAGCCCTCGGGAGGGCAAGCTTTCACAAGAGACCCAGTACTTC. Translation: CASSPREGKLSQETQYF.